This T cell receptor (beta chain) appears in the sequencing data of a study of cytomegalovirus exposure and HLA in healthy donors. Germline loops: CDR1 SGHRS, CDR2 YFSETQ. CDR3 length: 17 amino acids. V was pared by 0 bases and J by 1 base, with 14 bases between. General study points: Looking again later, the authors saw that most CMV-associated TCR beta chains seemed HLA-restricted.

With respect to this clone: The antigen is undetermined.

13 Jbeta primers and 60 Vbeta primers were used for the PCR. Measured with immunoSEQ multiplex PCR; TCRdb has only the in-frame clones, and not every one. The sample shows 130,000 or so clones, over 60% of them seen only once. The sequenced sample was PBMCs. This receptor was identified in an older woman in good health and CMV-seronegative. This rearrangement joins TRBV5-1 to TRBJ1-5; D might be TRBD1 (6 bases). The CDR3 loop reads CASSLAPQGPSNQPQHF. The CDR3 nucleotides are TGCGCCAGCAGCTTGGCCCCGCAGGGGCCGAGCAATCAGCCCCAGCATTTT.